The 11 T cell receptor beta chains presented below share a single source sample, sequenced in a study of response to subunit inactivated influenza vaccine. Using its own MiXCR run on the RT-PCR reads, TCRdb lists one record per CDR3 protein. The sample yields 650,000 to 800,000 distinct CDR3 sequences, about a fifth seen once. Specimen: PBMCs from blood, collected 4 to 6 days after vaccination. The receptors stem from a man aged 50-60 years who received an inactivated influenza vaccine.

V is TRBV11-1 and J is TRBJ2-7; TRBD1 matches at 7 bases. The CDR3 consists of 16 residues. J was trimmed by 2 bases and V by 3 bases; bases with no gene match: 10. Germline V lookup: CDR1 SGHAT, CDR2 FQDESV (reference sequence). CDR3 amino acids: CASSFGTGDFTYEQYF. CDR3 coding DNA: TGTGCCAGCAGCTTTGGAACAGGGGATTTCACCTACGAGCAGTACTTC.

The V gene is TRBV10-3, the J gene TRBJ1-5; D is perhaps TRBD1 (5 bases). V lost 3 bases to trimming and J lost 4 bases, with 13 bases between them. The CDR3 has 15 residues. Per the germline V gene, CDR1 is ENHRY and CDR2 is SYGVKD. Written as DNA, the CDR3 is TGTGCCATCAGTGAAGGCAGGGAGAAAAATCAGCCCCAGCATTTT. Translation gives CAISEGREKNQPQHF.

This clonotype was detected only a few times. This chain connects TRBV20-1 to TRBJ2-7; 11 bases align to TRBD1. From germline, CDR1 is DFQATT and CDR2 SNEGSKA (reference sequence). The length of the CDR3 is 14 residues. V shed 3 bases, J shed 5 bases, and the junction held 6 bases outside the gene matches. CDR3 coding DNA: TGCAGTGCTAGCGAGGGACAGGGGGTCGACGAGCAGTACTTC. It encodes CSASEGQGVDEQYF.

This clonotype was seen more than once but under ten times. V usage is TRBV5-1 and J usage is TRBJ2-5, with D uncertain. The CDR3 length is 15 residues. CDR1 and CDR2 from the germline V gene are SGHRS and YFSETQ. Trimming cost V 2 bases and J 5 bases, with 16 bases left between them. In nucleotides, the CDR3 is TGCGCCAGCAGCTTTCGGCAAAGGGTAACGGAGACCCAGTACTTC. It translates to CASSFRQRVTETQYF.

CDR3 sequence (DNA): TGCGCCAGCAGCCAAGGGACAGGGGGTAAAGAGACCCAGTACTTC. Translated, it gives CASSQGTGGKETQYF. This chain connects TRBV4-3 to TRBJ2-5; 10 positions match TRBD1. The trim removed 1 base at V and 3 bases at J, leaving 2 bases unmatched. The germline gives CDR1 LGHNA, CDR2 YSLEER. This CDR3 has 15 amino acids.

This clonotype has a handful of counts. The gene calls are TRBV5-6 and TRBJ2-3; TRBD1 matches 10 bases. Germline CDR1 reads SGHDT; CDR2 reads YYEEEE. This CDR3 is built from 14 residues. With 7 bases clipped from V and 7 bases from J, the junction kept 9 bases outside the gene matches. The CDR3 sequence: CASSPGQGMHTQYF. CDR3 in DNA: TGTGCCAGCTCTCCGGGACAGGGGATGCATACGCAGTATTTT.

CDR3 residues: CSARGLVDPTDTQYF. In DNA, the CDR3 is TGCAGTGCTAGAGGACTAGTCGACCCCACAGATACGCAGTATTTT. V is TRBV20-1 and J is TRBJ2-3, with D perhaps matching TRBD2 (6 bases). The CDR3 is 15 amino acids. Trimming removed 1 base at V and 2 bases at J, with 13 bases between. Germline V CDR1 and CDR2: DFQATT, SNEGSKA (reference sequence).

A word on this clonotype: A read error may be the cause here, since a much bigger clone is one base away. The V call is TRBV7-2, the J call TRBJ1-3; a weak D match, TRBD1 (5 bases). The germline CDR1 and CDR2 sequences are SGHTA and FQGNSA. CDR3 length: 14 residues. In DNA, the CDR3 is TGTGCCAGCAGCTCTGGACATCCTGGAAACACCATGTATTTT. Translating gives CASSSGHPGNTMYF.

The chain employs TRBV29-1 and TRBJ2-2; D perhaps matches TRBD2 (5 bases). This CDR3 comprises 14 residues. Germline loops: CDR1 SQVTM, CDR2 ANQGSEA. Trimming pared 5 bases from V and 5 bases from J, leaving 15 bases between. CDR3: CSVPFGSGTGELFF. The CDR3 nucleotides read TGCAGCGTTCCTTTTGGGTCGGGGACCGGGGAGCTGTTTTTT.

In this sample, this clonotype turned up a few times. V usage is TRBV11-2 and J usage is TRBJ2-2, with D tentatively TRBD1 or TRBD2 (5 bases each). The CDR3 sequence is 15 residues long. Trimming cost V 5 bases and J 5 bases, with 15 bases left between them. CDR1 and CDR2 (germline): SGHAT, FQNNGV. DNA for the CDR3: TGTGCCAGCAGCCCCCCCGGGACCACTACCGGGGAGCTGTTTTTT. Amino acid sequence: CASSPPGTTTGELFF.

This clonotype was detected only a few times. The chain employs TRBV12-3 or TRBV12-4 and TRBJ1-2; 10 nucleotides line up with TRBD1. This CDR3 is built from 15 residues. The V and J ends lost 7 bases and 6 bases, in that order; junction bases with no gene match: 11. DNA for the CDR3: TGTGCCAGCACCAACCGACAGGGGGCGCGGGATGGCTACACCTTC. Its translation: CASTNRQGARDGYTF.